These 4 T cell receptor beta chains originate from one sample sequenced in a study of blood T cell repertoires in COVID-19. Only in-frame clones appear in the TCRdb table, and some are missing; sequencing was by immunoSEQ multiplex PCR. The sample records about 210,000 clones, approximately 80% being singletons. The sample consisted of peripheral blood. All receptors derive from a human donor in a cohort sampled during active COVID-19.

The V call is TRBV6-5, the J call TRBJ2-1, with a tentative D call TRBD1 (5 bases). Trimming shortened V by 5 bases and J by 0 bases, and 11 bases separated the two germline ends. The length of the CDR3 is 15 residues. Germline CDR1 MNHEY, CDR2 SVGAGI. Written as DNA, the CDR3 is TGTGCCAGCAGTCTACAGGACCCCTCCTACAATGAGCAGTTCTTC. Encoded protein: CASSLQDPSYNEQFF.

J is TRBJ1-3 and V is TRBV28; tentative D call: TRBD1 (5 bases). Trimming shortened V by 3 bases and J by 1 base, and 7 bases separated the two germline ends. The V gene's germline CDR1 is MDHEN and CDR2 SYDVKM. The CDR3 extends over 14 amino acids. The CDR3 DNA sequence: TGTGCCAGCAGTTTCGGGGGATCTGGAAACACCATATATTTT. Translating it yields CASSFGGSGNTIYF.

CDR3 protein: CATSGQGGSSYEQYF. The CDR3 DNA reads as TGTGCCACCAGCGGACAGGGCGGAAGCTCCTACGAGCAGTACTTC. The chain uses TRBV15 and TRBJ2-7; 8 nucleotides match TRBD1. The J segment lost 0 bases and the V segment lost 5 bases, leaving 6 bases of the junction unmatched. CDR3 length: 15 residues. Germline CDR1 reads LNHNV; CDR2 reads YYDKDF (reference sequence).

In nucleotides, the CDR3 is TGTGCCAGCACCCTCGAGGGACAGGGTGAAGGCTACACCTTC. Protein: CASTLEGQGEGYTF. The V call is TRBV11-2, the J call TRBJ1-2; TRBD1 aligns across 9 bases. Trimming removed 7 bases from V and 8 bases from J; junction bases left unmatched: 11. The CDR3 runs 14 residues. From germline, CDR1 is SGHAT and CDR2 FQNNGV.